The 22 T cell receptor beta chains reported below all come from one sample, sequenced in a study of tumor and adjacent non-tumor tissue in lung cancer. No cell sorting was done before RNA was extracted from the tissue. Three rounds of nested PCR, following a modified ARM-PCR protocol, produced the TCRbeta library. TCRdb ran MiXCR on the multiplex PCR reads and lists one entry per CDR3 protein. This sample carries around 70,000 distinct CDR3 sequences, 60% of them seen once, and the ten largest clones take roughly a fifth. Sequencing was carried out using lung tumor tissue. The receptor set was obtained from a man aged 45 to 65 with non-small cell lung cancer.

Ten or more counts support this clonotype. This chain connects TRBV20-1 to TRBJ1-6; D is uncertain. The germline V and J ends were trimmed by 2 bases and 6 bases, with 5 bases remaining between them. Germline assignment: CDR1 DFQATT and CDR2 SNEGSKA (reference sequence). This CDR3 region has 12 residues. CDR3 loop: CSARQVNSPLHF. CDR3 nucleotides: TGCAGTGCTAGACAAGTTAATTCACCCCTCCACTTT.

In the case of this clonotype: Given a much more abundant clone one base away, this may be a read error. This sequence joins TRBV12-3 or TRBV12-4 and TRBJ2-3; 9 nucleotides agree with TRBD1. The CDR3 loop spans 13 amino acids. The CDR3 loop is CASSWDRADMQYF. In nucleotides, the CDR3 is TGTGCCAGCAGTTGGGACAGGGCAGATATGCAGTATTTT.

About this clonotype itself: Since no conserved phenylalanine or tryptophan closes the CDR3, a read error is the likely cause. Because the CDR3's place on the DNA is in doubt, the DNA is left out and the CDR3 is given as listed by TCRdb. This chain uses TRBV11-2 with TRBJ2-2; TRBD2 is the table's D call and was not checked against the DNA. The CDR3 length equals 13 residues, ends included. In germline, CDR1 is SGHAT, CDR2 FQNNGV. The CDR3 sequence: CVSSLATISHPFS.

On this clonotype itself: As the CDR3 is not closed by the conserved phenylalanine or tryptophan, this likely results from a read error. V usage is TRBV29-1 and J usage is TRBJ2-7, with TRBD2 identical over 13 bases. Per germline, CDR1 SQVTM and CDR2 ANQGSEA. The CDR3 contains 14 residues. As DNA, the CDR3 is TGCTGCGCAAGGACTAGCGGGAGCCTCTACGAACAGTACTCC. This gives the protein CCARTSGSLYEQYS.

The rearrangement links TRBV11-1 to TRBJ2-5; TRBD1 might be the D (6 bases). Germline lookup yields CDR1 SGHAT and CDR2 FQDESV (reference sequence). There are 14 residues in the CDR3. Trimming pared 11 bases from V and 4 bases from J, leaving 20 bases between. The CDR3 DNA reads as TGTGCCGACAGGACCGGTAGCCGGAGAGAGACCCAGTACTTC. This sequence encodes CADRTGSRRETQYF.

At least ten counts were recorded for this clonotype. A much bigger clone sits one base away, suggesting this may be a read error. This chain uses TRBV7-9 with TRBJ2-7; D not certain. Per germline, CDR1 SEHNR and CDR2 FQNEAQ (reference sequence). CDR3 size: 12 residues. V dropped 3 bases and J dropped 0 bases, with 3 bases sitting between them. CDR3 loop: CASSLNSYEQYF. CDR3 sequence (DNA): TGTGCCAGCAGCTTGAACTCCTACGAGCAGTACTTC.

The chain employs TRBV23-1 and TRBJ1-5; weak D call: TRBD1 (5 bases). TRBV23-1 is known as an ORF, though its function is uncertain. V lost 10 bases and J 0 bases, leaving 16 bases between the germline ends. This CDR3 is built from 15 residues. The CDR3 region has the DNA TGCGCCACCCGACACGGGGACCTTAGCAATCAGCCCCAGCATTTT. Translated: CATRHGDLSNQPQHF.

Details on this clonotype: A much larger clone differs from this one at a single base, so this may be a read error. The chain links TRBV10-3 to TRBJ2-5; 11 bases map to TRBD1. This CDR3 spans 15 amino acids. CDR1 is ENHRY, CDR2 SYGVKD, per germline. CDR3 loop: CAISVRTGGEETQCF. Here the CDR3 DNA reads TGTGCCATCAGTGTACGGACAGGGGGCGAAGAGACCCAGTGCTTC.

In this sample, this clonotype turned up a few times. This may arise from a read error, as a much more abundant clone is one base away. The chain combines TRBV28 with TRBJ2-1; 7 bases map to TRBD1. Germline V gives CDR1 MDHEN, CDR2 SYDVKM. The CDR3 is made up of 15 amino acids. CDR3 region: CASSLTGFSYNERFF. The CDR3 DNA follows: TGTGCCAGCAGTTTGACAGGGTTTTCCTACAATGAGCGGTTCTTC.

This clonotype was recorded at least ten times. This sequence joins TRBV20-1 and TRBJ1-5, with D perhaps matching TRBD1 (5 bases). The CDR3 totals 16 residues. Germline V gives CDR1 DFQATT, CDR2 SNEGSKA (reference sequence). V lost 2 bases and J lost 0, with 14 bases in between. The DNA of the CDR3 is TGCAGTGCTAGAAAACCCGGGACGGGTAGCAATCAGCCCCAGCATTTT. Protein sequence: CSARKPGTGSNQPQHF.

CDR3 bases: TGTGCCAGCAGCCCAACTAGAGATACGCAGTATTTT. This sequence encodes CASSPTRDTQYF. The chain uses TRBV11-2 and TRBJ2-3; D perhaps matches TRBD2 (5 bases). CDR1 SGHAT and CDR2 FQNNGV come from the germline V gene. Trimming pared 5 bases from V and 5 bases from J, leaving 8 bases between. This CDR3 has 12 residues. The variable domain in full, completed from reference TRBV11-2 and TRBJ2-3, reads EAGVAQSPRYKIIEKRQSVAFWCNPISGHATLYWYQQILGQGPKLLIQFQNNGVVDDSQLPKDRFSAERLKGVDSTLKIQPAKLEDSAVYLCASSPTRDTQYFGPGTRLTVL.

About this clonotype itself: This sequence may be a read error, since a much larger clone differs from it by one base. In this CDR3 the conserved last residue, phenylalanine or tryptophan, is missing, so a read error is likely. The J gene is TRBJ2-7, the V gene TRBV11-1, with D hard to call. There are 13 residues in the CDR3. V was clipped by 0 bases and J by 2 bases, with 5 bases between them. Per the germline V gene, CDR1 is SGHAT and CDR2 is FQDESV (reference sequence). The CDR3 loop reads CASSLAGAYEQYL. Written as DNA, the CDR3 is TGTGCCAGCAGCTTAGCGGGTGCCTACGAGCAGTACCTC.

On this clonotype itself: A junction end diverges from the germline sequence, so it may reflect a read error. The rearrangement uses TRBV6-2 or TRBV6-3 and TRBJ2-5; TRBD2 matches 14 bases. Germline CDR1 MNHEY, CDR2 SVGEGT. The CDR3 is made up of 15 amino acids. CDR3 amino acids: CANSPGLAGVGTRYF. The CDR3, as DNA: TGTGCCAACAGTCCGGGACTAGCGGGAGTCGGGACCCGGTACTTC.

To note about this clonotype: Possible read error: a much larger clone is one base away. The rearrangement uses TRBV5-1 and TRBJ2-5; D perhaps matches TRBD2 (5 bases). The CDR3 runs 15 residues. Germline values: CDR1 SGHRS, CDR2 YFSETQ. The CDR3, as DNA: TGCGCCAGCGGCTTGCTCGGTCCGGGATCAGGGACCCAGTACTTC. It encodes CASGLLGPGSGTQYF.

The genes are TRBV30 and TRBJ2-1; the match to TRBD2 covers 13 bases. Germline values: CDR1 GTSNPN, CDR2 SVGIG (reference sequence). The ends lost 0 bases at V and 5 bases at J; junction bases unmatched: 4. This CDR3 is 16 amino acids long. The CDR3 DNA reads as TGTGCCTGGAGTGTACTCACTAGCGGGGGGGACAATGAGCAGTTCTTC. Translation gives CAWSVLTSGGDNEQFF.

This clonotype was detected a few times. At one of its ends the junction is not consistent with the germline gene, which may arise from a read error. The chain has TRBV11-1 and TRBJ2-1; D ambiguous. The germline gives CDR1 SGHAT, CDR2 FQDESV (reference sequence). CDR3 length equals 14 residues. The CDR3 DNA is TGTGCCAGCAGCTTAGAACGGATAGACAATGAGCATTCCTTC. Translating gives CASSLERIDNEHSF.

The gene calls are TRBV7-9 and TRBJ2-1, with 8 positions matching TRBD2. The CDR3 is made up of 19 amino acids. V lost 5 bases and J lost 0; bases outside the gene matches: 15. Germline CDR1 SEHNR, CDR2 FQNEAQ (reference sequence). CDR3 nucleotides: TGTGCCAGCAGCCGACCCAGGGATCTAGCGGGTTTCTCCTACAATGAGCAGTTCTTC. Translated, it gives CASSRPRDLAGFSYNEQFF.

To note about this clonotype: The missing conserved phenylalanine or tryptophan at the end of this CDR3 makes a read error likely. This rearrangement joins TRBV11-2 to TRBJ2-5; 9 positions match TRBD2. V dropped 3 bases and J dropped 3; count of bases not matched to a gene: 17. The CDR3 consists of 19 residues. The germline CDR1 and CDR2 sequences are SGHAT and FQNNGV. DNA for the CDR3: TGTGCCAGCAGCTTTCCCCAGTGGGGTAGCGGGGGCCTAGAAGAGACCCAGTACATC. Its protein is CASSFPQWGSGGLEETQYI.

With regard to this clonotype: At one end, the junction sequence differs from germline, possibly due to a read error. The gene calls are TRBV11-3 and TRBJ2-5; 12 positions agree with TRBD2. Germline V lookup: CDR1 SGHNT, CDR2 YENEEA. CDR3 size: 17 residues. The CDR3 sequence: CAGSLSTSGGLRETQYF. The DNA of the CDR3 is TGTGCCGGCAGCTTATCGACTAGCGGGGGTTTACGAGAGACCCAGTACTTC.

Comments on this clonotype: Lacking the conserved final phenylalanine or tryptophan, this CDR3 likely reflects a read error. The chain employs TRBV10-3 and TRBJ2-1; D may be TRBD2 (7 bases). From germline, CDR1 is ENHRY and CDR2 SYGVKD. CDR3 length: 15 residues. CDR3 protein: CVISSGGQRYNEQFL. The DNA of the CDR3 is TGTGTCATCAGTTCGGGGGGACAAAGATACAATGAGCAGTTCCTC.

This clonotype has ten or more counts. This chain joins TRBV5-6 and TRBJ2-4; 8 bases are shared with TRBD2. Germline CDR1 reads SGHDT; CDR2 reads YYEEEE. The CDR3 covers 14 residues. The ends lost 1 base at V and 6 bases at J; junction bases unmatched: 3. The CDR3 here is CASSLSGSSNIQYF. The DNA for the CDR3 is TGTGCCAGCAGCTTGAGCGGGAGTTCAAACATTCAGTACTTC. Looking up the rest from reference TRBV5-6 and TRBJ2-4 gives the full variable domain: DAGVTQSPTHLIKTRGQQVTLRCSPKSGHDTVSWYQQALGQGPQFIFQYYEEEERQRGNFPDRFSGHQFPNYSSELNVNALLLGDSALYLCASSLSGSSNIQYFGAGTRLSVL.

Notes on this clonotype: A read error is possible here, since a much larger clone lies one base away. This chain uses TRBV6-5 with TRBJ1-1; D possibly corresponds to TRBD1 (6 bases). This CDR3 region has 14 residues. Germline assignment: CDR1 MNHEY and CDR2 SVGAGI. With 2 bases removed from V and 8 bases from J, the gap between germline ends came to 15 bases. CDR3 region: CASSYGDMFWEAFF. The CDR3 DNA sequence: TGTGCCAGCAGTTACGGGGACATGTTTTGGGAAGCTTTCTTT.